One and the same sample provided the 27 T cell receptor beta chains below, sequenced in a study of monozygotic twins with inflammatory bowel disease. Reanalyzing the 5' RACE reads, TCRdb keeps one entry per CDR3 protein, without DNA. The sample's table shows approximately 200,000 distinct CDR3 sequences. The source material was blood. These receptors were collected from a human donor with ulcerative colitis or Crohn's disease, or a healthy co-twin of an affected twin (not recorded which).

The V call is TRBV7-9, the J call TRBJ2-7; TCRdb proposes TRBD1, but this gene call is untestable without DNA. The CDR3 has 12 amino acids. Germline lookup yields CDR1 SEHNR and CDR2 FQNEAQ (reference sequence). This CDR3 is CASSSAGRRTYF. The variable domain in full, with the rest retrieved from reference TRBV7-9 and TRBJ2-7, is DTGVSQNPRHKITKRGQNVTFRCDPISEHNRLYWYRQTLGQGPEFLTYFQNEAQLEKSRLLSDRFSAERPKGSFSTLEIQRTEQGDSAMYLCASSSAGRRTYFGPGTRLTVT.

The chain carries TRBV15 and TRBJ2-1. Germline values: CDR1 LNHNV, CDR2 YYDKDF (reference sequence). The CDR3 covers 13 residues. The CDR3 sequence is CATSRDLRMEQFF. The full variable domain, rest sourced from reference TRBV15 and TRBJ2-1, is DAMVIQNPRYQVTQFGKPVTLSCSQTLNHNVMYWYQQKSSQAPKLLFHYYDKDFNNEADTPDNFQSRRPNTSFCFLDIRSPGLGDTAMYLCATSRDLRMEQFFGPGTRLTVL.

The chain employs TRBV5-4 and TRBJ1-2. Per germline, CDR1 SGHNT and CDR2 YYREEE (reference sequence). This CDR3 region has 14 residues. CDR3 in amino acids: CASSLALAAYGYTF.

The chain combines TRBV12-3 or TRBV12-4 with TRBJ2-1; TCRdb calls TRBD2, which cannot be checked without DNA. The CDR3 length is 11 residues. This CDR3 reads CASSRLARQFF.

The J gene is TRBJ1-4, the V gene TRBV30; TCRdb reports TRBD1, a call that lacks DNA to check it against. The length of the CDR3 is 15 residues. Germline CDR1 reads GTSNPN; CDR2 reads SVGIG (reference sequence). CDR3 loop: CAWRRGMATNEKLFF.

The rearrangement uses TRBV7-9 and TRBJ2-7; TCRdb indicates TRBD1, and absent DNA this call remains unverified. The CDR3 runs to 14 residues. Germline CDR1 is SEHNR and CDR2 is FQNEAQ (reference sequence). CDR3 loop: CASSLSGGLYEQYF. Full variable domain (remainder filled in from reference TRBV7-9 and TRBJ2-7): DTGVSQNPRHKITKRGQNVTFRCDPISEHNRLYWYRQTLGQGPEFLTYFQNEAQLEKSRLLSDRFSAERPKGSFSTLEIQRTEQGDSAMYLCASSLSGGLYEQYFGPGTRLTVT.

The chain joins TRBV5-1 to TRBJ2-1. The germline V gene encodes CDR1 SGHRS and CDR2 YFSETQ. CDR3 length: 13 amino acids. The CDR3 sequence is CASSLVVGNEQFF.

The genes are TRBV7-7 and TRBJ2-5. The CDR3 is 15 amino acids. Looked up from germline, CDR1 is SSHAT and CDR2 is FNYEAQ (reference sequence). The CDR3: CASSLGQASTETQYF.

The gene calls are TRBV2 and TRBJ2-1. The CDR3 runs 14 residues. The V gene's germline CDR1 is SNHLY and CDR2 FYNNEI. The CDR3 region is CASSGEDSFNEQFF.

This CDR3 reads CSVQGTTGELFF. J is TRBJ2-2 and V is TRBV29-1; TCRdb lists TRBD1, though no DNA is available to test this call. CDR1 and CDR2 (germline): SQVTM, ANQGSEA. The CDR3 has 12 residues.

J is TRBJ2-2 and V is TRBV3-1; TCRdb indicates TRBD1, and absent DNA this call remains unverified. The CDR3 is 16 residues long. Germline assignment: CDR1 LGHDT and CDR2 YNNKEL (reference sequence). The CDR3 spells CASSPPGQGATGELFF.

The V and J genes are TRBV4-2 and TRBJ1-1; the TRBD1 assignment by TCRdb is unverifiable without DNA. The germline V gene has CDR1 LGHNA and CDR2 YNFKEQ. The CDR3 covers 13 residues. The CDR3 is CASSQQGTDKAFF.

The V call is TRBV5-1, the J call TRBJ1-4; TCRdb proposes TRBD1, but this gene call is untestable without DNA. The germline gives CDR1 SGHRS, CDR2 YFSETQ. The CDR3 covers 15 residues. CDR3 sequence reads: CASSSTGGSNEKLFF.

The chain links TRBV6-5 to TRBJ2-7. CDR1 and CDR2 from the germline V gene are MNHEY and SVGAGI. The CDR3 has 16 residues. The CDR3 here is CASSYDSSRTSYEQYF.

The chain is built from TRBV2 and TRBJ2-7. Germline CDR1 SNHLY, CDR2 FYNNEI. This CDR3 comprises 14 residues. The CDR3 sequence: CASSLTESSYEQYF.

The chain couples TRBV27 to TRBJ1-2; TCRdb's D call, TRBD1, is unchecked because there is no DNA. The length of the CDR3 is 13 residues. Germline CDR1 reads MNHEY; CDR2 reads SMNVEV (reference sequence). The CDR3 loop is CASSYGTGEGYTF.

The rearrangement joins TRBV7-2 to TRBJ2-1; the TCRdb D gene call, TRBD2, has no DNA to confirm it. The germline V gene encodes CDR1 SGHTA and CDR2 FQGNSA. This CDR3 has 12 amino acids. Here the CDR3 reads CASSSQLVWQFF. Full variable domain (remainder filled in from reference TRBV7-2 and TRBJ2-1): GAGVSQSPSNKVTEKGKDVELRCDPISGHTALYWYRQSLGQGLEFLIYFQGNSAPDKSGLPSDRFSAERTGGSVSTLTIQRTQQEDSAVYLCASSSQLVWQFFGPGTRLTVL.

The chain uses TRBV28 and TRBJ2-7; TCRdb outputs TRBD1, but without DNA this stays unchecked. The CDR3 length is 16 residues. Germline assignment: CDR1 MDHEN and CDR2 SYDVKM. The CDR3 protein is CASSFPLQGAGYEQYF.

The J gene is TRBJ2-2, the V gene TRBV5-1; the TCRdb call, TRBD1, lacks DNA for checking. Germline V lookup: CDR1 SGHRS, CDR2 YFSETQ. The CDR3 totals 15 residues. This chain's CDR3 is CASSLDRGRSGELFF.

The V gene is TRBV20-1, the J gene TRBJ2-2; TCRdb returns TRBD1, unconfirmable since there is no DNA. There are 15 residues in the CDR3. Germline CDR1 and CDR2: DFQATT and SNEGSKA (reference sequence). This chain's CDR3 is CSARPGTYQPGELFF.

V is TRBV7-9 and J is TRBJ2-2; the D gene TCRdb calls, TRBD2, cannot be checked with no DNA. CDR1 SEHNR and CDR2 FQNEAQ come from the germline V gene (reference sequence). This CDR3 spans 15 amino acids. CDR3 amino acids: CASSPGGRDTGELFF.

The CDR3 here is CSASIGNVNTEAFF. The chain uses TRBV29-1 and TRBJ1-1. The CDR3 runs to 14 residues. Germline loops: CDR1 SQVTM, CDR2 ANQGSEA.

The V and J genes are TRBV14 and TRBJ2-7; TCRdb lists TRBD2, though no DNA is available to test this call. The CDR3 sequence is 16 residues long. Germline V gene data show CDR1 as SGHDN and CDR2 as FVKESK. The CDR3 spells CASSPQGGLAGFEQYF.

The chain couples TRBV20-1 to TRBJ2-6. The CDR3 is 13 residues long. CDR1 DFQATT and CDR2 SNEGSKA come from the germline V gene (reference sequence). CDR3 region: CSAQYPGANVLTF.

This chain joins TRBV7-3 and TRBJ2-7; the D call from TCRdb, TRBD2, cannot be confirmed without DNA. The germline CDR1 and CDR2 sequences are SGHTA and FQGTGA. The CDR3 is 14 amino acids. This chain's CDR3 is CASSPGLPTYEQYF.

The chain carries TRBV6-1 and TRBJ2-2; without DNA, the TCRdb call of TRBD1 cannot be checked. This CDR3 spans 18 amino acids. CDR1 is MNHNS, CDR2 SASEGT, per germline. The CDR3 sequence is CASSRLGQGLADTGELFF.

The genes are TRBV3-1 and TRBJ2-4; TCRdb outputs TRBD2, but without DNA this stays unchecked. Germline V gene sequence: CDR1 LGHDT, CDR2 YNNKEL (reference sequence). The CDR3 sequence is 15 residues long. The CDR3 is CASSQGRASQNIQYF.